The clone carrying this TCR beta chain was picked up a small number of times. Antigen: not known. The data were taken from a study of blood T cells in healthy people across ages. Study-wide results and caveats: For the donors, CMV status was unknown and possibly confounded expanded clonotype changes. Among T cells, TCR beta diversity per million cells dropped roughly linearly as age rose.

Through a sample-barcoded 5' primer and a J-beta primer mix, a second PCR was run for roughly 7 to 11 cycles. Every sample returned 2.5 million or more CDR3-containing paired-end reads. MiXCR was run by TCRdb on the 5' RACE reads, yielding one entry per CDR3 protein. Among roughly 2 million distinct CDR3 sequences listed, 40% to 55% were seen once. The authors extracted at least 6 micrograms of total RNA per sample. V was cut by 4 bases and J by 6 bases, with 11 bases left in between. This CDR3 comprises 12 residues. Germline lookup yields CDR1 DFQATT and CDR2 SNEGSKA (reference sequence). The sequenced sample was blood. J is TRBJ2-3 and V is TRBV20-1; perhaps TRBD2 as D (7 bases). The TCR sequence derives from a middle-aged woman in good health. Here the CDR3 reads CSANGGADTQYF. As DNA, the CDR3 is TGCAGTGCTAATGGGGGGGCGGATACGCAGTATTTT.